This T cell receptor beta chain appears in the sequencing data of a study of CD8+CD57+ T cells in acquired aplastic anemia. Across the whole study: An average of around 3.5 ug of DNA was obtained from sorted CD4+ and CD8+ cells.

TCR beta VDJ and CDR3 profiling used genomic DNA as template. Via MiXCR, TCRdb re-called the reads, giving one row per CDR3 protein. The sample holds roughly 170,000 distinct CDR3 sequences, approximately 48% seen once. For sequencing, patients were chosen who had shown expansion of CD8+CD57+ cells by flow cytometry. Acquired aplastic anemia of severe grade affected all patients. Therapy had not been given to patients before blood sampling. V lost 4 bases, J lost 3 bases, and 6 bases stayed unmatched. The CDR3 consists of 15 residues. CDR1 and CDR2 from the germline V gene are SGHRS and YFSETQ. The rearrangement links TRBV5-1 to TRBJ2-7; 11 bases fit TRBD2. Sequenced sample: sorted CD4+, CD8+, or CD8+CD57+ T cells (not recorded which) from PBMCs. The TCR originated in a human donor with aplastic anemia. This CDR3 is CASSHTSGSGYEQYF. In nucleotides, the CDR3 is TGCGCCAGCAGCCATACTAGCGGGAGTGGCTACGAGCAGTACTTC.